The 7 T cell receptor beta chains given below trace back to one sample, sequenced in a study of blood T cell repertoires in COVID-19. Generated by immunoSEQ multiplex PCR, the TCRdb table keeps only in-frame clones and is missing some. The data show tens of thousands of clones, just under 80% seen once. Material: peripheral blood. All receptors come from a man aged 65 to 85 with COVID-19, enrolled during active disease.

The chain recombines TRBV15 with TRBJ2-2; TRBD2 matches at 7 bases. The CDR3 contains 15 residues. V gave up 1 base and J gave up 4 bases; unmatched junction bases: 3. Germline-derived CDR1 and CDR2 are LNHNV and YYDKDF (reference sequence). This CDR3 is CATSRVGGVTGELFF. The CDR3 nucleotides read TGTGCCACCAGCAGAGTTGGGGGGGTCACCGGGGAGCTGTTTTTT.

The V and J genes are TRBV24-1 and TRBJ2-5; D remains ambiguous. Deletions cut 5 bases from V and 3 bases from J, with 9 bases between. Germline CDR1 KGHDR, CDR2 SFDVKD. This CDR3 has 13 amino acids. CDR3 protein: CATSAPREETQYF. For the CDR3, the DNA is TGTGCCACCAGTGCCCCAAGAGAAGAGACCCAGTACTTC.

The chain uses TRBV19 and TRBJ1-1, with D unclear. This CDR3 has 12 amino acids. V lost 4 bases and J 4 bases, leaving 7 bases between the germline ends. Germline V CDR1 and CDR2: LNHDA, SQIVND (reference sequence). This CDR3 is CASSSWSTEAFF. The DNA for the CDR3 is TGTGCCAGTAGTAGCTGGAGCACTGAAGCTTTCTTT.

The chain is built from TRBV6-1 and TRBJ1-2; D gene unclear. This CDR3 has 14 amino acids. The V end was cut by 0 bases, the J end by 4 bases, with 9 bases between. Per germline, CDR1 MNHNS and CDR2 SASEGT. CDR3 bases: TGTGCCAGCAGTGAAGCCAGACATTCCTATGGCTACACCTTC. It encodes CASSEARHSYGYTF.

The genes are TRBV28 and TRBJ2-2; 8 bases match TRBD1. This CDR3 region has 13 residues. In germline, CDR1 is MDHEN, CDR2 SYDVKM. The V segment lost 6 bases and the J segment 7 bases; nucleotides outside the gene matches: 4. CDR3 residues: CASRRTGIGELFF. The DNA of the CDR3 is TGTGCCAGCAGACGGACAGGGATCGGGGAGCTGTTTTTT.

This clone was observed once. This chain connects TRBV18 to TRBJ2-2; a possible D gene is TRBD1 (6 bases). The germline CDR1 and CDR2 sequences are KGHSH and LQKENI. The ends were cut back, 0 bases at V and 4 bases at J, with 9 bases in the middle. The CDR3 is 15 amino acids. The CDR3 region has the DNA TGTGCCAGCTCACCACCGGTCAGGGGCACCGGGGAGCTGTTTTTT. This translates into CASSPPVRGTGELFF.

A single count supports this clone. This rearrangement joins TRBV24-1 to TRBJ2-3; D call uncertain. CDR1 is KGHDR and CDR2 is SFDVKD in the germline V gene. This CDR3 contains 14 residues. Trimming stripped 4 bases from V and 3 bases from J, with 10 bases between. CDR3 in amino acids: CATSDPGSTDTQYF. As DNA, the CDR3 is TGTGCCACCAGTGACCCCGGTTCAACAGATACGCAGTATTTT.